A selection of T cell receptor beta chains follows, all from one sample in a study of blood T cell repertoires in COVID-19. TCRdb keeps only in-frame clones here, not all; method: immunoSEQ multiplex PCR. The profile shows more than 25,000 clones, 90% of them singletons. The sample comprised peripheral blood. These TCRs come from a man aged 65-85 years with active or convalescent COVID-19. CDR3s include the opening cysteine and the closing phenylalanine or tryptophan. The D gene is left open where the match is weak. A row's size may be missing; if present it is once, few, many or a size class.

d_call: NA
clone_size: NA
j_call: TRBJ1-3
v_call: TRBV29-1
cdr3_nt: TGCAGCGTTGAATTAGGGGAATCTGGAAACACCATATATTTT
cdr3_aa: CSVELGESGNTIYF

d_call: NA
clone_size: NA
j_call: TRBJ2-6
v_call: TRBV7-3
cdr3_nt: TGTGCCAGCAGCTTAGGCGGACTTGGCTCTGGGGCCAACGTCCTGACTTTC
cdr3_aa: CASSLGGLGSGANVLTF

d_call: NA
clone_size: NA
j_call: TRBJ1-6
v_call: TRBV11-2
cdr3_nt: TGTGCCAGCAGCTTAGAATACGGGGGAAGTTCACCCCTCCACTTT
cdr3_aa: CASSLEYGGSSPLHF

d_call: TRBD1
clone_size: NA
j_call: TRBJ1-2
v_call: TRBV2
cdr3_nt: TGTGCCAGCAAAGCGAGGGGACAGGGGACTCCTGGCTACACCTTC
cdr3_aa: CASKARGQGTPGYTF

d_call: TRBD2
clone_size: NA
j_call: TRBJ2-1
v_call: TRBV7-9
cdr3_nt: TGTGCCAGCAGCCATAGCGGGGCTAATGAGCAGTTCTTC
cdr3_aa: CASSHSGANEQFF

d_call: NA
clone_size: NA
j_call: TRBJ2-7
v_call: TRBV25-1
cdr3_nt: TGTGCCAGCAGTGTGGGGGGATACGAGCAGTACTTC
cdr3_aa: CASSVGGYEQYF

d_call: NA
clone_size: NA
j_call: TRBJ1-1
v_call: TRBV7-3
cdr3_nt: TGTGCCAGCAGTCAACAGGGGAACACTGAAGCTTTCTTT
cdr3_aa: CASSQQGNTEAFF

d_call: TRBD1
clone_size: NA
j_call: TRBJ1-4
v_call: TRBV18
cdr3_nt: TGTGCCAGCTCAACCGGGACAGGAGCGAGTGAACTGTTTTTT
cdr3_aa: CASSTGTGASELFF

d_call: TRBD1
clone_size: few
j_call: TRBJ1-4
v_call: TRBV4-2
cdr3_nt: TGTGCCAGCAGCCTGAGACAGGGGGCTTCAGCTAATGAAAAACTGTTTTTT
cdr3_aa: CASSLRQGASANEKLFF

d_call: TRBD2
clone_size: NA
j_call: TRBJ2-3
v_call: TRBV5-1
cdr3_nt: TGCGCCAGCAGCACCTCGGGACTAGCGGGTCTCACAGATACGCAGTATTTT
cdr3_aa: CASSTSGLAGLTDTQYF

d_call: TRBD1
clone_size: NA
j_call: TRBJ1-5
v_call: TRBV7-8
cdr3_nt: TGTGCCAGCAGCTTAGCAGGGACAGGGCGCCAGCCCCAGCATTTT
cdr3_aa: CASSLAGTGRQPQHF

d_call: TRBD2
clone_size: few
j_call: TRBJ2-5
v_call: TRBV6-5
cdr3_nt: TGTGCCAGCAGGTTCGGGACTAGCTATGTGACCCAGTACTTC
cdr3_aa: CASRFGTSYVTQYF

d_call: NA
clone_size: NA
j_call: TRBJ2-3
v_call: TRBV18
cdr3_nt: TGTGCCAGCTCACCCAGCACGGGGAGCACAGATACGCAGTATTTT
cdr3_aa: CASSPSTGSTDTQYF

d_call: TRBD1
clone_size: NA
j_call: TRBJ2-7
v_call: TRBV24-1
cdr3_nt: TGTGCCACCAGTGATCCAACCCAGGGGGCGGGAGAGCAGTACTTC
cdr3_aa: CATSDPTQGAGEQYF

d_call: TRBD2
clone_size: NA
j_call: TRBJ2-1
v_call: TRBV28
cdr3_nt: TGTGCCAGCAGTACCTTGGCGGGGGGGGACTTCAATGAGCAGTTCTTC
cdr3_aa: CASSTLAGGDFNEQFF

d_call: NA
clone_size: NA
j_call: TRBJ1-5
v_call: TRBV7-8
cdr3_nt: TGTGCCAGCAGCTTAAGTTTACAGAATCAGCCCCAGCATTTT
cdr3_aa: CASSLSLQNQPQHF

d_call: NA
clone_size: NA
j_call: TRBJ2-7
v_call: TRBV7-9
cdr3_nt: TGTGCCAGCAGGCCGGGGTGGGGCGAGCAGTACTTC
cdr3_aa: CASRPGWGEQYF

d_call: NA
clone_size: NA
j_call: TRBJ2-7
v_call: TRBV15
cdr3_nt: TGTGCCACCAGCAGAGCCCAATACGAGCAGTACTTC
cdr3_aa: CATSRAQYEQYF

d_call: NA
clone_size: NA
j_call: TRBJ1-2
v_call: TRBV6-1
cdr3_nt: TGTGCCAGCAGTGATACCGGGGTCTCAAACTATGGCTACACCTTC
cdr3_aa: CASSDTGVSNYGYTF

d_call: NA
clone_size: NA
j_call: TRBJ2-7
v_call: TRBV28
cdr3_nt: TGTGCCAGCAGTTTATCCGGTAAGCTGTCCTACGAGCAGTACTTC
cdr3_aa: CASSLSGKLSYEQYF

d_call: TRBD1
clone_size: NA
j_call: TRBJ1-5
v_call: TRBV5-1
cdr3_nt: TGCGCCAGCAGCCTTGGGACAGCCCCAGATCAGCCCCAGCATTTT
cdr3_aa: CASSLGTAPDQPQHF

d_call: NA
clone_size: NA
j_call: TRBJ1-1
v_call: TRBV7-9
cdr3_nt: TGTGCCAGCAGCTTAGAGGGAGTCGCCGTACCCGAAGAAGCTTTCTTT
cdr3_aa: CASSLEGVAVPEEAFF